What follows are 20 T cell receptor beta chains derived from one specimen sequenced in a study of CD8+ T cells in alopecia areata. CD4, CD8alpha, NKG2D, NKG2ACE and other markers guided sorting of pooled cutaneous lymph node cells. Extraction of RNA preceded its reverse transcription into cDNA, which served as the sequencing template. Produced via immunoSEQ multiplex PCR; TCRdb's table is partial and in-frame only. The data show around 290,000 clones, with none appearing a single time. Sequencing was performed on CD4+ T cells sorted from a lymph node. These receptors all come from a C3H/HeJ mouse with alopecia areata. The mice in this strain carry MHC haplotype H2-k.

Of note for this clone: Mouse gene names and germline throughout. The missing CDR3 end, 4 residues past where the read stops, is filled in from the germline J gene. This rearrangement joins TRBV31 to TRBJ1-2; 8 positions agree with TRBD1. Trimming at V came to 1 base and at J to 2 bases, leaving 6 bases not matched to a gene. The CDR3 extends over 15 amino acids. The germline CDR1 and CDR2 sequences are GKSSPN and SITVG. The CDR3 is CAWSPTGEGNSDYTF. The CDR3 bases that were read are TGTGCCTGGAGTCCGACAGGGGAGGGCAACTCC.

As for this clone: Gene names and germline refer to mouse. The read gets to within 4 residues of the CDR3 end, and the germline J gene fills in the rest. The same CDR3 can be traced to other DNA sequences in this sample. The V call is TRBV5, the J call TRBJ2-1; 7 bases are shared with TRBD2. Germline trimming cut 1 base from V and 3 bases from J; bases unmatched to any gene: 0. Germline CDR1 is LGHNA and CDR2 is YNLKQL (reference sequence). The CDR3 consists of 14 residues. The CDR3 is CASSQGTGYAEQFF. CDR3 DNA, as far as it was read: TGTGCCAGCAGCCAAGGGACTGGCTATGCT.

In regard to this clone: Gene and germline names: mouse. Sequencing ends 4 residues short of the CDR3 end; the germline J gene provides the rest. The rearrangement uses TRBV13-1 and TRBJ2-3, with D possibly being TRBD2 (5 bases). Per germline, CDR1 NSHNY and CDR2 SYGAGN. The CDR3 covers 15 residues. Trimming took 3 bases from V and 0 from J, leaving 11 bases between them. The DNA read from the CDR3 is TGTGCCAGCAGTGCTCCCTGGACTAGTGCAGAA. Its protein product is CASSAPWTSAE. The CDR3 as a whole reads CASSAPWTSAETLYF.

Of note for this clone: The gene names given are mouse names. The read finishes 4 residues shy of the CDR3 end, and the germline J gene is used to complete it. V is TRBV5 and J is TRBJ2-3; 8 nucleotides line up with TRBD1. This CDR3 comprises 16 residues. Germline CDR1 LGHNA, CDR2 YNLKQL (reference sequence). V was pared by 1 base and J by 2 bases, with 5 bases of the junction left unmatched. This CDR3 reads CASSQAGGADAETLYF. Partial CDR3 DNA: TGTGCCAGCAGCCAAGCAGGGGGCGCAGATGCAGAA.

About this clone itself: Gene names refer to mouse genes. CDR3 loop: CASSKGNTGQLYF. Partial CDR3 DNA: TGTGCCAGCAGCAAGGGGAACACCGGG. The V and J genes are TRBV13-1 and TRBJ2-2; D is possibly TRBD1 (5 bases). The read ends 4 residues before the CDR3 terminus; that terminus is restored from the germline J gene. Per the germline V gene, CDR1 is NSHNY and CDR2 is SYGAGN. The CDR3 consists of 13 residues. V shed 5 bases and J shed 2 bases, with 7 bases lying between them.

This clone was seen a handful of times. Gene labels here are mouse ones. The read halts 4 residues ahead of the CDR3 end, with the missing end drawn from the germline J gene. The rearrangement uses TRBV5 and TRBJ2-3; no firm D call. V was pared by 2 bases and J by 0 bases, with 6 bases between. Germline V gives CDR1 LGHNA, CDR2 YNLKQL (reference sequence). This CDR3 is 14 amino acids long. The sequenced CDR3 bases are TGTGCCAGCAGCCAAACATATAGTGCAGAA. Its protein product is CASSQTYSAE. The full CDR3 protein is CASSQTYSAETLYF.

Concerning this clone itself: Gene names and germline refer to mouse. The read ends 4 residues shy of where the CDR3 ends; the end is completed using the germline J gene. The rearrangement uses TRBV5 and TRBJ2-1; D gene ambiguous. The CDR3 is 14 residues long. The V gene lost 0 bases and the J gene lost 3 bases, with 6 bases spanning the gap. Germline V gene data show CDR1 as LGHNA and CDR2 as YNLKQL (reference sequence). The DNA read from the CDR3 is TGTGCCAGCAGCCAAGATGCAGCCTATGCT. This sequence encodes CASSQDAAYA. The entire CDR3 protein reads CASSQDAAYAEQFF.

This clone showed up just a few times. Germline and genes here are mouse. Read coverage stops 4 residues before the CDR3 terminus; the germline J gene supplies the remainder. The chain is built from TRBV13-2 and TRBJ2-2; the D gene is possibly TRBD1 (6 bases). V dropped 0 bases and J dropped 4 bases, with 7 bases sitting between them. There are 14 residues in the CDR3. The germline V gene encodes CDR1 NNHNN and CDR2 SYGAGS (reference sequence). The sequenced part of the CDR3 DNA is TGTGCCAGCGGTGATGCAGGGGTCACCGGG. This encodes CASGDAGVTG. The full CDR3 sequence reads CASGDAGVTGQLYF.

Worth noting for this clone: Gene names and germline match the mouse. The read ends 4 residues shy of where the CDR3 ends; the end is completed using the germline J gene. V is TRBV31 and J is TRBJ1-2; tentative D call: TRBD1 (5 bases). CDR1 is GKSSPN, CDR2 SITVG, per germline. Trimming shortened V by 2 bases and J by 0 bases, and 7 bases separated the two germline ends. The CDR3 contains 13 residues. This chain's CDR3 is CAWSRGTNSDYTF. The sequenced part of the CDR3 DNA is TGTGCCTGGAGTAGGGGAACAAACTCC.

This clone was seen more than once but under ten times. Gene names and germline match the mouse. The read comes to an end 4 residues before the CDR3 does, leaving the germline J gene to fill in the end. The chain has TRBV4 and TRBJ1-2, with 10 bases matching TRBD1. Germline V CDR1 and CDR2: LGHDT, YNNKQL (reference sequence). With 5 bases clipped from V and 3 bases from J, the junction kept 6 bases outside the gene matches. The CDR3 covers 15 residues. The DNA read from the CDR3 is TGTGCCAGCAGCGTTCCCGGGACAGGGGACTCC. This encodes CASSVPGTGDS. In full, the CDR3 reads CASSVPGTGDSDYTF.

This clone was counted between two and nine times. These gene names are mouse names. The read terminates 3 residues before the CDR3 end, so the remaining end is supplied by the germline J gene. The chain employs TRBV1 and TRBJ1-6; 10 nucleotides line up with TRBD1. TRBJ1-6 is an open reading frame whose function is uncertain. CDR1 and CDR2 from the germline V gene are NSQYPW and LRSPGD (reference sequence). V dropped 0 bases and J dropped 7; count of bases not matched to a gene: 9. CDR3 length equals 18 residues. CDR3: CTCSAEATGGVGNSPLYF. CDR3 DNA (partial): TGCACCTGCAGTGCAGAGGCGACAGGGGGCGTTGGGAATTCGCCC.

This clone has more than one count but fewer than ten. Gene names refer to mouse genes. The missing CDR3 end, 4 residues past where the read stops, is filled in from the germline J gene. The sample has other DNA sequences that encode this CDR3 too. The chain is built from TRBV13-3 and TRBJ2-1, with 8 bases identical to TRBD1. The CDR3 has 14 amino acids. The germline gives CDR1 NNHDY, CDR2 SYVADS. CDR3 region: CASSDRQGAAEQFF. The CDR3 bases that were read are TGTGCCAGCAGTGATAGGCAGGGGGCGGCT.

This clone was counted only a few times. Gene names denote mouse genes. The DNA ends 4 residues before the CDR3 does, and the rest of the CDR3 is filled in from the germline J gene. V and J are TRBV5 and TRBJ2-7; no definite D call. This CDR3 is 12 amino acids long. The ends were cut back, 1 base at V and 3 bases at J, with 4 bases in the middle. The germline V gene has CDR1 LGHNA and CDR2 YNLKQL (reference sequence). The part of the CDR3 DNA that was read is TGTGCCAGCAGCCAAGCAGACTAT. Protein product: CASSQADY. The whole CDR3 reads CASSQADYEQYF.

Notes on this clone: Gene names follow the mouse nomenclature. CDR3: CASSQGLGGGYEQYF. CDR3 DNA, as far as it was read: TGTGCCAGCAGCCAAGGACTGGGGGGAGGTTAT. The J gene is TRBJ2-7, the V gene TRBV5; 10 bases align to TRBD2. The read terminates 4 residues before the CDR3 end, so the remaining end is supplied by the germline J gene. Germline V gives CDR1 LGHNA, CDR2 YNLKQL (reference sequence). The CDR3 sequence is 15 residues long.

This clone was recorded at least ten times. Gene names and germline refer to mouse. With the read ending 4 residues before the CDR3 end, the germline J gene is used to fill in that end. This sample includes further DNA sequences coding for the same CDR3. The chain employs TRBV13-3 and TRBJ2-5, with D maybe TRBD2 (6 bases). This CDR3 comprises 14 residues. Germline CDR1 and CDR2: NNHDY and SYVADS. This CDR3 reads CASSDARGEDTQYF. CDR3 DNA (partial): TGTGCCAGCAGTGATGCCCGGGGGGAAGAC.

This clone was picked up a small number of times. These gene names are mouse names. Read data end 3 residues before the CDR3 end; the end is taken from the germline J gene. The genes are TRBV5 and TRBJ1-6, with 11 bases that match TRBD1. TRBJ1-6 carries the ORF label, with uncertain function. Germline V lookup: CDR1 LGHNA, CDR2 YNLKQL (reference sequence). The CDR3 length is 17 residues. J gave up 5 bases and V 0 bases, and 3 bases lay outside the gene matches. The sequenced CDR3 bases are TGTGCCAGCAGCCAAGATGGGACAGGGGGGGATAATTCGCCC. Translating gives CASSQDGTGGDNSP. The entire CDR3 reads CASSQDGTGGDNSPLYF.

For this clone: The gene names given are mouse names. The CDR3 is cut off 4 residues early in the read; its end comes from the germline J gene. The chain couples TRBV13-3 to TRBJ2-3; 12 nucleotides match TRBD1. The CDR3 is 15 residues long. V lost 4 bases to trimming and J lost 4 bases; unmatched junction nucleotides: 4. The germline V gene has CDR1 NNHDY and CDR2 SYVADS. The sequenced part of the CDR3 DNA is TGTGCCAGCAGTAGGGACAGGGGGCGGACAGAA. As protein: CASSRDRGRTE. The full CDR3 protein reads CASSRDRGRTETLYF.

Of note for this clone: The genes are named according to mouse. The CDR3 goes on 4 residues after the read ends, and that part is filled in from the germline J gene. Other nucleotide sequences in the sample specify the same CDR3. This sequence joins TRBV13-1 and TRBJ2-4; TRBD2 matches at 10 bases. Germline V CDR1 and CDR2: NSHNY, SYGAGN. The CDR3 loop spans 14 amino acids. Incomplete CDR3 DNA: TGTGCCAGCAGTGATCTGGGGGGGCGTAAC. Translated: CASSDLGGRN. The entire CDR3 protein is CASSDLGGRNTLYF.

Comment on this clone: The gene names given are mouse names. This CDR3 is CASSQEAGGNQDTQYF. CDR3 DNA, as far as it was read: TGTGCCAGCAGCCAAGAGGCTGGGGGAAACCAAGAC. This rearrangement joins TRBV5 to TRBJ2-5; TRBD2 agrees at 7 bases. Read coverage stops 4 residues before the CDR3 terminus; the germline J gene supplies the remainder. In germline, CDR1 is LGHNA, CDR2 YNLKQL (reference sequence). The CDR3 has 16 residues. Trimming took 0 bases from V and 0 from J; bases not matched to a gene: 3.

This clone was found a few times. Gene names are mouse gene names. The read is 4 residues too short to cover the CDR3 end, so that end is filled in from the germline J gene. This same CDR3 is encoded by further DNA sequences in the sample. The J gene is TRBJ2-7, the V gene TRBV19; the match to TRBD2 covers 12 bases. The CDR3 is 13 amino acids. Germline V gene lookup returns CDR1 FNHDT and CDR2 SITEND (reference sequence). CDR3 loop: CASKDWGGYEQYF. CDR3 DNA, as far as it was read: TGTGCCAGCAAGGACTGGGGGGGATAT.